Following are 24 T cell receptor beta chains from one sample sequenced in a study of T cell responses to AZD1222 COVID-19 vaccine. TCRdb's table, derived via immunoSEQ multiplex PCR, lists solely in-frame clones and lacks some. The table lists more than 95,000 clones, roughly 84% of them singletons. This material consisted of peripheral blood, taken 28 days after the second AZD1222 dose. These receptors were obtained from an adult who received the AZD1222 COVID-19 vaccine.

CDR3 DNA: TGTGCCAGCAGCGGACAGGAAGACAATTCACCCCTCCACTTT. It encodes CASSGQEDNSPLHF. The chain is built from TRBV6-5 and TRBJ1-6; 7 positions agree with TRBD1. CDR3 length: 14 residues. Germline CDR1 and CDR2: MNHEY and SVGAGI. The V and J ends lost 6 bases and 7 bases, in that order; junction bases with no gene match: 6.

In this sample, this clone turned up once. V is TRBV7-2 and J is TRBJ2-5; 8 bases map to TRBD1. The CDR3 covers 14 residues. The V and J ends lost 4 bases and 5 bases, in that order; junction bases with no gene match: 6. Per germline, CDR1 SGHTA and CDR2 FQGNSA. The CDR3 sequence is CASSSRQGSETQYF. In DNA form, the CDR3 reads TGTGCCAGCAGCTCCCGACAGGGGTCCGAGACCCAGTACTTC.

The V gene is TRBV6-5, the J gene TRBJ1-2; D unclear. The ends were cut back, 6 bases at V and 0 bases at J, with 14 bases in the middle. The CDR3 totals 15 residues. Germline-derived CDR1 and CDR2 are MNHEY and SVGAGI. CDR3 DNA sequence: TGTGCCAGCAGAAGTCTGGTCGGTTCTAACTATGGCTACACCTTC. Translating it yields CASRSLVGSNYGYTF.

The chain recombines TRBV4-1 with TRBJ1-1; possible D gene TRBD1, 5 bases. Trimming took 9 bases from V and 0 from J, leaving 11 bases between them. This CDR3 spans 13 amino acids. Germline V gives CDR1 MGHRA, CDR2 YSYEKL. In DNA, the CDR3 is TGCGCCAGTATGACAGCTATGAACACTGAAGCTTTCTTT. Translating gives CASMTAMNTEAFF.

This clone has just a few counts. The CDR3 sequence: CASSPQAGQGSSYEQYF. For the CDR3, the DNA is TGTGCCAGCAGCCCTCAGGCGGGACAGGGCTCTTCCTACGAGCAGTACTTC. The chain couples TRBV9 to TRBJ2-7; 9 bases fit TRBD1. With 4 bases clipped from V and 1 base from J, the junction kept 12 bases outside the gene matches. CDR1 SGDLS and CDR2 YYNGEE come from the germline V gene. CDR3 length equals 17 residues.

V gene TRBV18 combines with J gene TRBJ2-1, with 8 bases aligning to TRBD1. Germline V gene sequence: CDR1 KGHSH, CDR2 LQKENI. This CDR3 is 15 amino acids long. Losses at the gene ends were 6 bases for V and 4 bases for J; bases not matched to a gene: 8. The CDR3 here is CASSPTGGYYNEQFF. The CDR3 DNA is TGTGCCAGCTCGCCTACAGGGGGTTATTACAATGAGCAGTTCTTC.

This rearrangement joins TRBV10-1 to TRBJ1-6; TRBD1 matches 7 bases. Per germline, CDR1 WNHNN and CDR2 SYGVQD (reference sequence). CDR3 length equals 15 residues. J lost 7 bases, V lost 5 bases, and 8 bases had no gene match. The CDR3 region has the DNA TGCGCCAGCAGTCCCTCGGCCAGGGGGAATTCACCCCTCCACTTT. Its translation is CASSPSARGNSPLHF.

This rearrangement joins TRBV6-5 to TRBJ1-2; TRBD1 matches 7 bases. CDR1 and CDR2 from the germline V gene are MNHEY and SVGAGI. The CDR3 covers 15 residues. After removal of 5 bases from V and 4 bases from J, the junction contained 10 bases not matched to a gene. CDR3 sequence (DNA): TGTGCCAGCAGTCTGCACAGGGGTGGGTCCTATGGCTACACCTTC. This translates into CASSLHRGGSYGYTF.

There are a few counts of this clone. This sequence joins TRBV5-6 and TRBJ2-7; the match to TRBD1 covers 11 bases. The germline V gene encodes CDR1 SGHDT and CDR2 YYEEEE. The CDR3 spans 14 residues. V dropped 7 bases and J dropped 7; count of bases not matched to a gene: 10. DNA of the CDR3: TGTGCCAGCTGGGGACAGGGGGGTTTGAGGGAGCAGTACTTC. As protein: CASWGQGGLREQYF.

The V call is TRBV9, the J call TRBJ2-1; D gene uncertain. The CDR3 loop spans 12 amino acids. Per the germline V gene, CDR1 is SGDLS and CDR2 is YYNGEE. V lost 1 base and J 8 bases, leaving 7 bases between the germline ends. As DNA, the CDR3 is TGTGCCAGCAGCGTAAACCTGTATGAGCAGTTCTTC. Translating it yields CASSVNLYEQFF. Supplemented by reference TRBV9 and TRBJ2-1, the full variable domain reads DSGVTQTPKHLITATGQRVTLRCSPRSGDLSVYWYQQSLDQGLQFLIQYYNGEERAKGNILERFSAQQFPDLHSELNLSSLELGDSALYFCASSVNLYEQFFGPGTRLTVL.

This clone was counted only a few times. CDR3 bases: TGTGCCAGCTCACCCCAGGGGATCGATGGCTACACCTTC. Its translation: CASSPQGIDGYTF. V is TRBV18 and J is TRBJ1-2, with D perhaps TRBD1 (6 bases). Germline CDR1 is KGHSH and CDR2 is LQKENI. CDR3 length: 13 amino acids. Trimming shortened V by 3 bases and J by 6 bases, and 11 bases separated the two germline ends.

The CDR3 reads CAISDGGITEAFF. CDR3 bases: TGTGCCATCAGTGACGGAGGGATCACTGAAGCTTTCTTT. The chain links TRBV10-3 to TRBJ1-1; D call uncertain. The CDR3 length is 13 residues. CDR1 and CDR2 from the germline V gene are ENHRY and SYGVKD. The V and J ends lost 3 bases and 4 bases respectively, with 9 bases between them.

The chain combines TRBV11-2 with TRBJ2-1, with D possibly being TRBD2 (7 bases). The CDR3 runs 15 residues. The germline CDR1 and CDR2 sequences are SGHAT and FQNNGV. Trimming stripped 5 bases from V and 4 bases from J, with 15 bases between. Here the CDR3 DNA reads TGTGCCAGCAGCCGGGGGGCCCCTCAGTACAATGAGCAGTTCTTC. This gives the protein CASSRGAPQYNEQFF.

This clone showed up just a few times. The chain is built from TRBV5-1 and TRBJ2-2, with D unclear. This CDR3 region has 13 residues. CDR1 and CDR2 from the germline V gene are SGHRS and YFSETQ. The V and J ends lost 1 base and 5 bases respectively, with 6 bases between them. Written as DNA, the CDR3 is TGCGCCAGCAGCTTGTTCGGGACCGGGGAGCTGTTTTTT. It yields the protein CASSLFGTGELFF.

This clone is a singleton in its sample. This chain joins TRBV7-2 and TRBJ1-1; D might be TRBD1 (5 bases). The length of the CDR3 is 16 residues. Trimming stripped 4 bases from V and 0 bases from J, with 15 bases between. Germline CDR1 is SGHTA and CDR2 is FQGNSA. This chain's CDR3 is CASSYTYRNMNTEAFF. DNA of the CDR3: TGTGCCAGCAGCTACACCTACAGGAACATGAACACTGAAGCTTTCTTT.

The chain uses TRBV28 and TRBJ2-7, with TRBD1 identical over 12 bases. Germline V CDR1 and CDR2: MDHEN, SYDVKM. J lost 6 bases, V lost 6 bases, and 6 bases had no gene match. The CDR3 totals 14 residues. The CDR3: CASRDPGQGAEQYF. The CDR3 DNA is TGTGCCAGCAGGGACCCGGGACAGGGGGCCGAGCAGTACTTC.

The chain uses TRBV4-1 and TRBJ1-1, with D unclear. Germline loops: CDR1 MGHRA, CDR2 YSYEKL. With 2 bases removed from V and 3 bases from J, the gap between germline ends came to 16 bases. This CDR3 spans 16 amino acids. The CDR3 DNA is TGCGCCAGCAGCCAACGGGCGGTGATGGACTACACTGAAGCTTTCTTT. It specifies CASSQRAVMDYTEAFF.

The V and J genes are TRBV5-1 and TRBJ1-2; D is perhaps TRBD1 (5 bases). V dropped 7 bases and J dropped 7 bases, with 17 bases sitting between them. The germline gives CDR1 SGHRS, CDR2 YFSETQ. The CDR3 is 13 amino acids. CDR3 sequence reads: CASSAMGDSGYTF. The CDR3 coding sequence is TGCGCCAGCTCGGCGATGGGGGACTCTGGCTACACCTTC.

In this sample, this clone turned up a few times. The chain joins TRBV18 to TRBJ2-7; TRBD2 aligns across 8 bases. Germline CDR1 and CDR2: KGHSH and LQKENI. The CDR3 is 12 residues long. The trim removed 6 bases at V and 7 bases at J, leaving 5 bases unmatched. The CDR3, as DNA: TGTGCCAGCTCCCCGGGACTAGGGGAGCAGTACTTC. Its protein is CASSPGLGEQYF.

This chain connects TRBV7-2 to TRBJ2-7; perhaps TRBD2 as D (6 bases). Germline V gene lookup returns CDR1 SGHTA and CDR2 FQGNSA. CDR3 length equals 13 residues. Trimming stripped 8 bases from V and 5 bases from J, with 16 bases between. The CDR3 region is CASAVRRGDEQYF. In nucleotides, the CDR3 is TGTGCCAGCGCTGTGCGGCGGGGTGACGAGCAGTACTTC.

The DNA of the CDR3 is TGTGCCAGCGCGAGGGCAGGGGATAATTCACCCCTCCACTTT. It translates to CASARAGDNSPLHF. J is TRBJ1-6 and V is TRBV2, with D tentatively TRBD1 (6 bases). The CDR3 loop spans 14 amino acids. Germline loops: CDR1 SNHLY, CDR2 FYNNEI. The V end was cut by 8 bases, the J end by 5 bases, with 13 bases between.

The CDR3, as DNA: TGTGCCATCACTATCCAGGGAGAGAACACCGGGGAGCTGTTTTTT. Translating gives CAITIQGENTGELFF. The chain uses TRBV2 and TRBJ2-2, with D perhaps matching TRBD1 or TRBD2 (5 bases each). Germline CDR1 is SNHLY and CDR2 is FYNNEI. Trimming took off 10 bases at V and 1 base at J, with 16 bases between the two ends. The CDR3 is 15 residues long.

V gene TRBV11-2 combines with J gene TRBJ1-2, with D possibly being TRBD1 (6 bases). The V end lost 1 base, the J end lost 0 bases, and 9 bases lay between the germline ends. Germline CDR1 is SGHAT and CDR2 is FQNNGV. The CDR3 has 15 amino acids. The CDR3 DNA is TGTGCCAGCAGCTTAGGGGACACAGCTAACTATGGCTACACCTTC. This gives the protein CASSLGDTANYGYTF.

V is TRBV6-6 and J is TRBJ2-4; either TRBD1 or TRBD2 may supply D (7 bases each). This CDR3 comprises 17 residues. Between the trimmed V and J ends, which lost 8 bases and 1 base, there was a span of 21 bases. The germline V gene encodes CDR1 MNHNY and CDR2 SVGAGI (reference sequence). The CDR3 nucleotides are TGTGCCAGCCGTCAGGGGGGGTCCATAGGGGCCAAAAACATTCAGTACTTC. It codes for CASRQGGSIGAKNIQYF.